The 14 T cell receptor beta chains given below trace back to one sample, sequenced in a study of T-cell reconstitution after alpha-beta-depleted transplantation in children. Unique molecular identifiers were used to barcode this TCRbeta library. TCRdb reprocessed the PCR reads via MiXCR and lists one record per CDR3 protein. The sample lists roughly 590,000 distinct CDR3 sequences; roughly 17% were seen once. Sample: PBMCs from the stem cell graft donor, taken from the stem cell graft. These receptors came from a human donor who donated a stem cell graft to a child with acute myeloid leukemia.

The CDR3 is CASSQATGLYNEQFF. CDR3 sequence (DNA): TGCGCCAGCAGCCAAGCTACAGGGCTTTACAATGAGCAGTTCTTC. This chain joins TRBV4-3 and TRBJ2-1, with D possibly being TRBD1 (6 bases). CDR3 length: 15 residues. V dropped 1 base and J dropped 4 bases, with 11 bases sitting between them. Germline V gene sequence: CDR1 LGHNA, CDR2 YSLEER.

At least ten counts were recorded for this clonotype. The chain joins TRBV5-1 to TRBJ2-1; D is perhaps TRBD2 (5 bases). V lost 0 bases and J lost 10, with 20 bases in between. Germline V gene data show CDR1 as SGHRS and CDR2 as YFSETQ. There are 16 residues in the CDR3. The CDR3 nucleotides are TGCGCCAGCAGCTTGGCTCGCGGGCTACTCTACGAGGAGCAGTTCTTC. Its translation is CASSLARGLLYEEQFF.

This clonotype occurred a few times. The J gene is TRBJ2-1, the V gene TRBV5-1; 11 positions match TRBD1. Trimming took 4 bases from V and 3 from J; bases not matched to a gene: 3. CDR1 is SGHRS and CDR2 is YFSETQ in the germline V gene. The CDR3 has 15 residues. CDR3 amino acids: CASSHGTGGYNEQFF. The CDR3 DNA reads TGCGCCAGCAGCCACGGGACAGGGGGCTACAATGAGCAGTTCTTC.

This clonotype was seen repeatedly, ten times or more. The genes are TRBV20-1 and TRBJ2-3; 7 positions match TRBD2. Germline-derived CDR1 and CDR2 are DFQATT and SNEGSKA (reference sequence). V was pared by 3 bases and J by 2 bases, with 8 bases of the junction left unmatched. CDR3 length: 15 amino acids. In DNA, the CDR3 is TGCAGTGCTAGGCGGGGGACGGGCTACACAGATACGCAGTATTTT. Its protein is CSARRGTGYTDTQYF.

This CDR3 is CAISNRDTRYNEQFF. CDR3 sequence (DNA): TGTGCCATCAGTAACCGGGACACCCGATACAATGAGCAGTTCTTC. The rearrangement uses TRBV10-3 and TRBJ2-1, with D perhaps TRBD1 (6 bases). The germline V gene has CDR1 ENHRY and CDR2 SYGVKD. The CDR3 consists of 15 residues. Trimming removed 5 bases from V and 4 bases from J, with 15 bases in between.

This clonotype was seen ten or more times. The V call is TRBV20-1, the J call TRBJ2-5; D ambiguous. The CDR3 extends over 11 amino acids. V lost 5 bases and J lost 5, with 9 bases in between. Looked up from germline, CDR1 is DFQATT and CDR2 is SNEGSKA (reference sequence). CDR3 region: CSALSSETQYF. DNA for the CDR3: TGCAGTGCTTTGAGCAGCGAGACCCAGTACTTC.

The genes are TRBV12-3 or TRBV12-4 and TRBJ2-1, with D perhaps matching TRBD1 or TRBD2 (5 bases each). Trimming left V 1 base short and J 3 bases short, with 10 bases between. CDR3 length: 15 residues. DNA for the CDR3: TGTGCCAGCAGTTTAGGACAGACTAACTACAATGAGCAGTTCTTC. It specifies CASSLGQTNYNEQFF.

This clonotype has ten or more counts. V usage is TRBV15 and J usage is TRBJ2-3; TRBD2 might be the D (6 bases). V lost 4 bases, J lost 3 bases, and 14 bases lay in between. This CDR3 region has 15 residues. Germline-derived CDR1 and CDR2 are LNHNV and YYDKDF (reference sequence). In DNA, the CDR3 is TGTGCCACCAGCATTAATCCGGAGGGGACAGATACGCAGTATTTT. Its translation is CATSINPEGTDTQYF.

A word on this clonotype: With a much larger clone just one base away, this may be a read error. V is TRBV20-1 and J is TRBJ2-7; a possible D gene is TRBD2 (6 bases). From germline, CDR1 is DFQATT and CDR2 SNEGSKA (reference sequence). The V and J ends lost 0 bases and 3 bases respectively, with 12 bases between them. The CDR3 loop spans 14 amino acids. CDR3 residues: CSARDGDFHYEQYF. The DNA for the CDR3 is TGCAGTGCTAGAGATGGGGACTTCCACTACGAGCAGTACTTC.

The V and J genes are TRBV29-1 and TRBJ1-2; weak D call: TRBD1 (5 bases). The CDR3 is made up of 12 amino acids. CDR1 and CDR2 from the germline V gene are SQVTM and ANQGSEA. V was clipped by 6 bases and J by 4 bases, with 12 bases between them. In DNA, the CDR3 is TGCAGCGTCTACCGGGGCCTCTATGGCTACACCTTC. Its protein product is CSVYRGLYGYTF. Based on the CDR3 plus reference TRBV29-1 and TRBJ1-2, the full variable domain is SAVISQKPSRDICQRGTSLTIQCQVDSQVTMMFWYRQQPGQSLTLIATANQGSEATYESGFVIDKFPISRPNLTFSTLTVSNMSPEDSSIYLCSVYRGLYGYTFGSGTRLTVV.

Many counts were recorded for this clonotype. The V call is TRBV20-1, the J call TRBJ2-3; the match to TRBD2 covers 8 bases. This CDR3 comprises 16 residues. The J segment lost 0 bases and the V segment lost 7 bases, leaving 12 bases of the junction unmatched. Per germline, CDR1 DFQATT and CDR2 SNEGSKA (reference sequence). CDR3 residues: CSVRPGGGFSTDTQYF. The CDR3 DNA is TGCAGTGTCAGGCCGGGGGGGGGATTTAGCACAGATACGCAGTATTTT.

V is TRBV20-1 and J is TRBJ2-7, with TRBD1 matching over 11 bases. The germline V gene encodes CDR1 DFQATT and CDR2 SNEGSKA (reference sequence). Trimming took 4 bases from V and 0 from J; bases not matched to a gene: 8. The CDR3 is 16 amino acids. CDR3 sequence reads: CSATRDRGYPSYEQYF. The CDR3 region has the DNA TGCAGTGCTACCCGGGACAGGGGGTACCCCTCCTACGAGCAGTACTTC.

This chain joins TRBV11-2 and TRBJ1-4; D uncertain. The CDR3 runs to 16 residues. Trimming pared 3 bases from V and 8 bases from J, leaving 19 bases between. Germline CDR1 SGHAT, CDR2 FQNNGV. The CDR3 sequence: CASSFPGREGLEKLFF. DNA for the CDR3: TGTGCCAGCAGCTTTCCTGGCCGGGAAGGACTGGAAAAACTGTTTTTT.

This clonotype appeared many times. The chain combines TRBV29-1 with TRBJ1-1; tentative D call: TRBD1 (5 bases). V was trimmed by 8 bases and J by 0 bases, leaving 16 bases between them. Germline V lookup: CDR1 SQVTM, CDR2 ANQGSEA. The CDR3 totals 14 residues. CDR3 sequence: CSFSAGTVNTEAFF. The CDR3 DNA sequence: TGCAGCTTTTCAGCCGGGACCGTGAACACTGAAGCTTTCTTT.